The 30 T cell receptor beta chains listed next were all sequenced from one sample in a study of blood T cell repertoires in COVID-19. Method: immunoSEQ multiplex PCR; TCRdb's copy keeps in-frame clones and lacks some. The table lists some 26,000 clones, about 88% of them singletons. Sequencing was performed on peripheral blood. These receptor sequences come from a man aged 65 to 79 with active COVID-19.

This chain joins TRBV5-1 and TRBJ2-3; tentative D call: TRBD1 (5 bases). The ends were cut back, 4 bases at V and 4 bases at J, with 19 bases in the middle. The CDR3 is 16 amino acids. In germline, CDR1 is SGHRS, CDR2 YFSETQ. CDR3 bases: TGCGCCAGCAGCATACGCAGGGTGCTATACGCAGATACGCAGTATTTT. Translation: CASSIRRVLYADTQYF.

The chain links TRBV6-5 to TRBJ1-1; D gene uncertain. The V gene lost 2 bases and the J gene lost 1 base, with 5 bases spanning the gap. The CDR3 contains 13 residues. Germline-derived CDR1 and CDR2 are MNHEY and SVGAGI. Here the CDR3 reads CASSYRGNTEAFF. The CDR3 DNA reads as TGTGCCAGCAGTTACCGAGGGAACACTGAAGCTTTCTTT.

The rearrangement uses TRBV2 and TRBJ2-7, with TRBD1 matching 8 bases. J was trimmed by 2 bases and V by 4 bases; bases with no gene match: 1. CDR3 length: 13 amino acids. Germline V gene sequence: CDR1 SNHLY, CDR2 FYNNEI. The CDR3 loop reads CASSVQGAYEQYF. Here the CDR3 DNA reads TGTGCCAGCAGTGTACAGGGGGCCTACGAGCAGTACTTC.

This chain links TRBV28 with TRBJ2-7; TRBD1 matches 8 bases. V dropped 1 base and J dropped 3; count of bases not matched to a gene: 11. The germline CDR1 and CDR2 sequences are MDHEN and SYDVKM. The CDR3 runs 17 residues. The CDR3 loop is CASSLFSTGVSHYEQYF. The CDR3 region has the DNA TGTGCCAGCAGTTTATTCTCGACAGGGGTAAGTCACTACGAGCAGTACTTC. The whole variable domain, remainder taken from reference TRBV28 and TRBJ2-7, is DVKVTQSSRYLVKRTGEKVFLECVQDMDHENMFWYRQDPGLGLRLIYFSYDVKMKEKGDIPEGYSVSREKKERFSLILESASTNQTSMYLCASSLFSTGVSHYEQYFGPGTRLTVT.

The chain is built from TRBV6-5 and TRBJ2-2; 8 bases agree with TRBD2. With V trimmed by 4 bases and J by 6 bases, 1 base remained unmatched. Looked up from germline, CDR1 is MNHEY and CDR2 is SVGAGI. This CDR3 is 13 amino acids long. The CDR3 protein is CASSSGGAGELFF. The CDR3 DNA reads TGTGCCAGCAGTTCCGGGGGGGCCGGGGAGCTGTTTTTT.

The V call is TRBV2, the J call TRBJ1-1, with 8 bases lining up with TRBD1. Per the germline V gene, CDR1 is SNHLY and CDR2 is FYNNEI. This CDR3 is built from 14 residues. Trimming took 4 bases from V and 0 from J; bases not matched to a gene: 1. The CDR3: CASSGQGMNTEAFF. The CDR3 bases are TGTGCCAGCAGTGGACAGGGGATGAACACTGAAGCTTTCTTT.

The chain joins TRBV2 to TRBJ2-7; D may be TRBD2 (5 bases). CDR1 is SNHLY, CDR2 FYNNEI, per germline. Trimming took 6 bases from V and 6 from J, leaving 15 bases between them. The CDR3 runs 13 residues. The CDR3 DNA sequence: TGTGCCAGCAGGGGTTTCAGAGGAGGCGAGCAGTACTTC. This encodes CASRGFRGGEQYF.

This chain connects TRBV5-4 to TRBJ1-2; 9 bases match TRBD1. The CDR3 contains 13 residues. Germline values: CDR1 SGHNT, CDR2 YYREEE (reference sequence). Trimming took 4 bases from V and 7 from J; bases not matched to a gene: 5. The DNA for the CDR3 is TGTGCCAGCAGCGTGAACAGGGGGCCTGGCTACACCTTC. Encoded protein: CASSVNRGPGYTF.

This clone has just one count. The chain couples TRBV28 to TRBJ2-5, with TRBD2 as a possible D gene (5 bases). Trimming removed 6 bases at V and 2 bases at J, with 16 bases between. The CDR3 is made up of 15 amino acids. In germline, CDR1 is MDHEN, CDR2 SYDVKM. CDR3 residues: CASSSRETWQETQYF. In nucleotides, the CDR3 is TGTGCCAGCAGCTCCCGGGAAACCTGGCAAGAGACCCAGTACTTC.

In its sample, this clone is medium-sized. This sequence joins TRBV28 and TRBJ2-7; D ambiguous. V was trimmed by 2 bases and J by 2 bases, leaving 10 bases between them. The CDR3 has 14 amino acids. Per the germline V gene, CDR1 is MDHEN and CDR2 is SYDVKM. CDR3 DNA sequence: TGTGCCAGCAGTTTACAGAAAGTGACCTACGAGCAGTACTTC. Residues: CASSLQKVTYEQYF.

This clone was picked up one time. The chain carries TRBV12-5 and TRBJ1-2, with D possibly matching TRBD1 (5 bases). The CDR3 runs 14 residues. CDR1 and CDR2 from the germline V gene are LGHNT and FRNRAP. Trimming took 5 bases from V and 5 from J, leaving 15 bases between them. In DNA form, the CDR3 reads TGTGCTAGTGGTCCCGGGGGGGTGGTTTATGGCTACACCTTC. Residues: CASGPGGVVYGYTF.

The chain is built from TRBV30 and TRBJ1-3, with TRBD1 as a possible D gene (5 bases). Germline CDR1 GTSNPN, CDR2 SVGIG (reference sequence). The germline V and J ends were trimmed by 4 bases and 3 bases, with 10 bases remaining between them. The CDR3 consists of 13 residues. In DNA, the CDR3 is TGTGCCTGGACCGAAGACAGTGGAAACACCATATATTTT. Its translation: CAWTEDSGNTIYF.

The chain uses TRBV15 and TRBJ2-1, with D tentatively TRBD1 (6 bases). The CDR3 consists of 15 residues. CDR1 and CDR2 (germline): LNHNV, YYDKDF (reference sequence). The germline V and J ends were trimmed by 6 bases and 3 bases, with 15 bases remaining between them. DNA of the CDR3: TGTGCCACCAGAGGGGGACGAGGGGTCTACAATGAGCAGTTCTTC. This encodes CATRGGRGVYNEQFF.

The chain recombines TRBV18 with TRBJ2-3, with TRBD1 identical over 7 bases. In germline, CDR1 is KGHSH, CDR2 LQKENI. Trimming took 1 base from V and 1 from J; bases not matched to a gene: 2. This CDR3 is built from 15 residues. The CDR3 region is CASSPQTGGTDTQYF. As DNA, the CDR3 is TGTGCCAGCTCACCACAAACAGGGGGCACAGATACGCAGTATTTT.

The chain joins TRBV7-3 to TRBJ2-2, with a possible D match to TRBD2 (6 bases). This CDR3 contains 13 residues. CDR1 SGHTA and CDR2 FQGTGA come from the germline V gene. V was shortened by 5 bases and J by 3 bases, with 7 bases between the two germline ends. The CDR3 here is CASSRGDTGELFF. The CDR3 DNA sequence: TGTGCCAGCAGCCGCGGGGACACCGGGGAGCTGTTTTTT.

About this clone: This sample also contains other DNA sequences that code for the same CDR3. The chain is built from TRBV7-2 and TRBJ2-1; 10 bases agree with TRBD2. The CDR3 loop spans 14 amino acids. Germline V lookup: CDR1 SGHTA, CDR2 FQGNSA. The J segment lost 6 bases and the V segment lost 5 bases, leaving 4 bases of the junction unmatched. CDR3 amino acids: CASSTSGGANEQFF. In DNA, the CDR3 is TGTGCCAGCAGCACCAGCGGGGGGGCCAATGAGCAGTTCTTC.

J is TRBJ1-1 and V is TRBV15; 9 bases fit TRBD1. The length of the CDR3 is 16 residues. J lost 3 bases, V lost 3 bases, and 8 bases had no gene match. Germline CDR1 LNHNV, CDR2 YYDKDF (reference sequence). The CDR3 sequence is CATSRKTGGFDTEAFF. In DNA form, the CDR3 reads TGTGCCACCAGCAGGAAAACAGGGGGCTTTGACACTGAAGCTTTCTTT.

This chain uses TRBV13 with TRBJ2-7, with 7 bases identical to TRBD1. V shed 2 bases, J shed 1 base, and the junction held 2 bases outside the gene matches. The CDR3 spans 14 residues. Germline-derived CDR1 and CDR2 are PRHDT and FYEKMQ (reference sequence). In DNA, the CDR3 is TGTGCCAGCAGCTTATCGGACAGGTCCTACGAGCAGTACTTC. This sequence encodes CASSLSDRSYEQYF.

This rearrangement joins TRBV7-9 to TRBJ1-4; TRBD1 agrees at 9 bases. V shed 5 bases, J shed 6 bases, and the junction held 7 bases outside the gene matches. The V gene's germline CDR1 is SEHNR and CDR2 FQNEAQ (reference sequence). The CDR3 has 15 amino acids. The CDR3 loop reads CASSLGQGGDEKLFF. For the CDR3, the DNA is TGTGCCAGCAGCCTGGGACAGGGTGGGGATGAAAAACTGTTTTTT. The full variable domain, with the rest looked up from reference TRBV7-9 and TRBJ1-4, is DTGVSQNPRHKITKRGQNVTFRCDPISEHNRLYWYRQTLGQGPEFLTYFQNEAQLEKSRLLSDRFSAERPKGSFSTLEIQRTEQGDSAMYLCASSLGQGGDEKLFFGSGTQLSVL.

This clone was counted a few times. This chain joins TRBV4-1 and TRBJ2-1; a possible D gene is TRBD1 (5 bases). V shed 1 base and J shed 9 bases, with 13 bases lying between them. The germline CDR1 and CDR2 sequences are MGHRA and YSYEKL. The CDR3 runs to 14 residues. The CDR3 nucleotides are TGCGCCAGCAGCCAAGTTGCAGGGATGGGTGAGCAGTTCTTC. This sequence encodes CASSQVAGMGEQFF.

V and J are TRBV20-1 and TRBJ2-7, with 8 bases matching TRBD1. The V and J ends lost 3 bases and 2 bases, in that order; junction bases with no gene match: 15. This CDR3 region has 17 residues. Germline CDR1 reads DFQATT; CDR2 reads SNEGSKA (reference sequence). CDR3 coding DNA: TGCAGTGCTAGTGGACAGGGAATAGTTAGTCGGACCTACGAGCAGTACTTC. Its protein product is CSASGQGIVSRTYEQYF.

This clone came up once. The chain joins TRBV29-1 to TRBJ2-6, with D uncertain. The CDR3 covers 13 residues. Looked up from germline, CDR1 is SQVTM and CDR2 is ANQGSEA. V shed 6 bases and J shed 0 bases, with 6 bases lying between them. Here the CDR3 DNA reads TGCAGCGTCTATGGCTCTGGGGCCAACGTCCTGACTTTC. Its translation is CSVYGSGANVLTF.

This chain links TRBV5-1 with TRBJ2-7; D might be TRBD2 (5 bases). Germline V gives CDR1 SGHRS, CDR2 YFSETQ. V lost 2 bases to trimming and J lost 3 bases, with 12 bases between them. The CDR3 has 14 amino acids. The chain's CDR3 is CASSLSGIFYEQYF. Written as DNA, the CDR3 is TGCGCCAGCAGCTTAAGCGGAATCTTCTACGAGCAGTACTTC.

The rearrangement links TRBV11-2 to TRBJ2-5; TRBD2 matches 7 bases. Germline V lookup: CDR1 SGHAT, CDR2 FQNNGV. The CDR3 loop spans 13 amino acids. J lost 5 bases, V lost 4 bases, and 4 bases had no gene match. The CDR3 sequence: CASSSPGGETQYF. The CDR3 DNA sequence: TGTGCCAGCAGCTCCCCCGGGGGGGAGACCCAGTACTTC.

This chain joins TRBV6-2 or TRBV6-3 and TRBJ2-6; D not certain. Germline-derived CDR1 and CDR2 are MNHEY and SVGEGT. The germline V and J ends were trimmed by 2 bases and 0 bases, with 11 bases remaining between them. The CDR3 consists of 17 residues. The CDR3 reads CASSYNRRNSGANVLTF. For the CDR3, the DNA is TGTGCCAGCAGTTACAACAGACGGAACTCTGGGGCCAACGTCCTGACTTTC.

Here the CDR3 DNA reads TGCGCCAGCAGCCAAGATGGGGACAGCCTCACCGGGGAGCTGTTTTTT. Protein: CASSQDGDSLTGELFF. This rearrangement joins TRBV4-3 to TRBJ2-2; 7 nucleotides align to TRBD1. Germline CDR1 reads LGHNA; CDR2 reads YSLEER. This CDR3 has 16 residues. Germline trimming cut 0 bases from V and 4 bases from J; bases unmatched to any gene: 5.

This chain joins TRBV5-1 and TRBJ1-6, with 12 bases that match TRBD1. CDR1 and CDR2 (germline): SGHRS, YFSETQ. CDR3 length: 14 residues. V lost 4 bases and J lost 10; bases outside the gene matches: 3. This chain's CDR3 is CASSGGQGASPLHF. DNA of the CDR3: TGCGCCAGCAGCGGGGGACAGGGGGCATCACCCCTCCACTTT.

This sequence joins TRBV19 and TRBJ2-5; 7 bases agree with TRBD1. V lost 2 bases, J lost 1 base, and 4 bases stayed unmatched. This CDR3 has 15 residues. In germline, CDR1 is LNHDA, CDR2 SQIVND (reference sequence). DNA of the CDR3: TGTGCCAGTAGTATATCTGGGACAGTCCAAGAGACCCAGTACTTC. This sequence encodes CASSISGTVQETQYF.

This clone was detected a few times. V and J are TRBV7-9 and TRBJ1-3; 8 bases match TRBD1. Germline assignment: CDR1 SEHNR and CDR2 FQNEAQ (reference sequence). The CDR3 sequence is 15 residues long. J gave up 7 bases and V 5 bases, and 10 bases lay outside the gene matches. CDR3 sequence: CASSPTFSGGNTIYF. CDR3 DNA: TGTGCCAGCAGCCCAACCTTTTCAGGGGGCAACACCATATATTTT. Combining the CDR3 with reference TRBV7-9 and TRBJ1-3 gives the whole variable domain DTGVSQNPRHKITKRGQNVTFRCDPISEHNRLYWYRQTLGQGPEFLTYFQNEAQLEKSRLLSDRFSAERPKGSFSTLEIQRTEQGDSAMYLCASSPTFSGGNTIYFGEGSWLTVV.

The chain has TRBV10-3 and TRBJ1-5, with D tentatively TRBD1 (5 bases). V was shortened by 5 bases and J by 5 bases, with 10 bases between the two germline ends. The CDR3 sequence is 13 residues long. Looked up from germline, CDR1 is ENHRY and CDR2 is SYGVKD. CDR3 DNA sequence: TGTGCCATCAGTCAGGGTGGGGATCAGCCCCAGCATTTT. It yields the protein CAISQGGDQPQHF.